The present T cell receptor (beta chain) was sequenced within a study of cytomegalovirus exposure and HLA in healthy donors. The wider study: Clustering assigned about 79% of the roughly 400 genotyped donors to the Caucasian-associated ancestry cluster.

About this clone: Its specificity is unknown.

PCR primers comprised 60 Vbeta and 13 Jbeta primers. The assay was immunoSEQ multiplex PCR, and TCRdb's table has in-frame clones only and misses some. The sample shows around 180,000 clones, 82% of them seen only once. Per germline, CDR1 KGHSH and CDR2 LQKENI. Deletions cut 2 bases from V and 2 bases from J, with 15 bases between. CDR3 length: 16 amino acids. Study-wide results and caveats: TCR beta chains numbering more than 150 were designated cytomegalovirus-associated. For most subjects, TCR beta sequences were reported to predict HLA-A and HLA-B alleles with accuracy.

Sequencing was carried out using PBMCs. This TCR derives from a woman aged 45-65 years in good health and CMV-seronegative. This chain connects TRBV18 to TRBJ1-1; unclear D gene. The CDR3 spells CASSPFQRERNTEAFF. The CDR3, as DNA: TGTGCCAGCTCACCATTTCAGAGGGAACGTAACACTGAAGCTTTCTTT.